Listed below are T cell receptor beta chains from one sample, sequenced in a study of shared T cell receptors in the human thymus. The protocol was immunoSEQ multiplex PCR, while the TCRdb copy is restricted to in-frame clones and leaves out a portion. The table has some 720,000 clones, approximately 87% seen once; the top ten hold around 0.01%. Another study also made use of these data, one on human thymus T cells.

The sequenced sample consisted of thymocytes. The receptors were sampled from a boy in the first two years of life with a congenital heart defect. Both conserved end residues are part of each CDR3. The order of the fields is CDR3 length, V gene, D gene, clone size, J gene, CDR3 protein, CDR3 DNA. The D gene is left open where the match is weak. Only part of the rows carry a size: once, few, many, or a class if the clone is expanded.

17,TRBV4-3,-,-,TRBJ2-5,CASSQDKAPGRGETQYF,TGCGCCAGCAGCCAAGATAAGGCTCCGGGGAGGGGGGAGACCCAGTACTTC
17,TRBV4-3,TRBD1,-,TRBJ1-4,CASSQDPPRGLGEKLFF,TGCGCCAGCAGCCAAGATCCCCCCAGGGGGCTGGGGGAAAAACTGTTTTTT
17,TRBV5-4,-,-,TRBJ2-3,CASSLVLASLESDTQYF,TGTGCCAGCAGCTTGGTGTTAGCGTCGCTGGAATCAGATACGCAGTATTTT
15,TRBV21-1,-,few,TRBJ2-1,CASSNRGAGSNEQFF,TGTGCCAGCAGCAACCGGGGAGCGGGAAGCAATGAGCAGTTCTTC
15,TRBV19,TRBD1,-,TRBJ1-1,CASSIPGARDRDAFF,TGTGCCAGTAGTATTCCTGGGGCGCGGGACAGGGATGCTTTCTTT
13,TRBV28,-,-,TRBJ2-5,CASSDLADQTQYF,TGTGCCAGCAGTGACTTAGCGGATCAGACCCAGTACTTC
17,TRBV5-1,TRBD2,-,TRBJ2-5,CASRGTSGRAGRETQYF,TGCGCCAGTAGAGGGACTAGCGGGAGGGCCGGCAGAGAGACCCAGTACTTC
18,TRBV15,TRBD2,-,TRBJ2-2,CATSKSPGTSLWTGELFF,TGTGCCACCAGCAAAAGCCCCGGGACTAGCTTATGGACCGGGGAGCTGTTTTTT
15,TRBV9,-,-,TRBJ2-1,CASSVSGSSYNEQFF,TGTGCCAGCAGCGTTAGCGGAAGCTCCTACAATGAGCAGTTCTTC
17,TRBV15,-,once,TRBJ1-3,CATSREKLQGWRNTIYF,TGTGCCACCAGCAGAGAGAAATTACAGGGATGGCGAAACACCATATATTTT
13,TRBV7-2,TRBD2,-,TRBJ2-7,CASSSGLAYEQYF,TGTGCCAGCAGCTCAGGACTAGCCTACGAGCAGTACTTC
14,TRBV4-2,-,-,TRBJ2-7,CASSQDWESHEQYF,TGTGCCAGCAGCCAAGATTGGGAGTCGCACGAGCAGTACTTC
18,TRBV7-2,TRBD2,-,TRBJ2-5,CASSLEASGRSPPETQYF,TGTGCCAGCAGCTTGGAAGCTAGCGGGAGGAGCCCCCCAGAGACCCAGTACTTC
17,TRBV6-4,TRBD2,-,TRBJ2-1,CASSEPGLAGGPAEQFF,TGTGCCAGCAGTGAACCCGGACTAGCGGGAGGGCCCGCGGAGCAGTTCTTC
14,TRBV2,TRBD2,-,TRBJ2-1,CASSRLAGIDEQFF,TGTGCCAGCAGCCGACTAGCGGGAATCGATGAGCAGTTCTTC
15,TRBV4-1,TRBD2,-,TRBJ2-1,CASSHQESGGNEQFF,TGCGCCAGCAGCCACCAGGAGAGCGGGGGGAATGAGCAGTTCTTC
16,TRBV5-6,-,-,TRBJ2-6,CASSLPEGTGANVLTF,TGTGCCAGCAGCTTGCCCGAGGGAACCGGGGCCAACGTCCTGACTTTC
20,TRBV11-2,TRBD2,-,TRBJ2-7,CASSLEVGVDSGRKSYEQYF,TGTGCCAGCAGCTTAGAAGTGGGGGTCGATAGCGGGAGGAAATCCTACGAGCAGTACTTC
17,TRBV15,TRBD1,-,TRBJ1-4,CATSKGTGGLTNEKLFF,TGTGCCACCAGCAAGGGGACAGGAGGCTTGACTAATGAAAAACTGTTTTTT
15,TRBV19,-,-,TRBJ2-1,CASSIAAPGANEQFF,TGTGCCAGTAGTATAGCGGCCCCGGGAGCAAATGAGCAGTTCTTC
12,TRBV30,-,-,TRBJ1-2,CAWRVRECGYTF,TGTGCCTGGAGAGTTCGGGAATGTGGCTACACCTTC
16,TRBV15,-,-,TRBJ2-1,CATSSRGTGSYNEQFF,TGTGCCACCAGCTCCCGGGGGACGGGATCCTACAATGAGCAGTTCTTC
15,TRBV5-8,-,-,TRBJ2-7,CASSAGGQGSGEQYF,TGTGCCAGCAGCGCGGGGGGACAGGGAAGCGGCGAGCAGTACTTC
16,TRBV4-3,TRBD1,-,TRBJ2-7,CASSQGITGAWGEQYF,TGCGCCAGCAGCCAAGGCATTACAGGGGCTTGGGGCGAGCAGTACTTC
14,TRBV5-6,TRBD2,-,TRBJ2-2,CASSPGGSPGELFF,TGTGCCAGCAGCCCGGGAGGTTCCCCCGGGGAGCTGTTTTTT
11,TRBV20-1,-,-,TRBJ2-7,CSARDDSSARF,TGCAGTGCTAGAGATGATTCTAGCGCGAGGTTC
16,TRBV7-2,-,-,TRBJ2-3,CASNSRQAPCTDTQYF,TGTGCCAGCAACTCCCGACAGGCCCCTTGCACAGATACGCAGTATTTT
18,TRBV7-6,-,-,TRBJ2-5,CASSLDRYSGTDQETQYF,TGTGCCAGCAGCTTAGACCGTTATAGCGGGACAGATCAAGAGACCCAGTACTTC
16,TRBV15,-,-,TRBJ2-4,CATSNQIRAEGVIQYF,TGTGCCACCAGCAACCAGATCAGAGCGGAGGGAGTCATTCAGTACTTC
11,TRBV2,-,once,TRBJ2-7,CASRSRYEQYF,TGTGCCAGCAGGAGTCGCTACGAGCAGTACTTC
13,TRBV18,-,-,TRBJ1-3,CASSQGSGNTIYF,TGTGCCAGCTCACAGGGGTCGGGAAACACCATATATTTT
14,TRBV7-9,-,-,TRBJ2-2,CASSHDRHTGELFF,TGTGCCAGCAGCCACGACAGGCACACCGGGGAGCTGTTTTTT
17,TRBV4-3,-,-,TRBJ2-2,CASSQDGAGPYAGELFF,TGCGCCAGCAGCCAAGATGGCGCGGGGCCCTACGCCGGGGAGCTGTTTTTT
16,TRBV4-3,-,-,TRBJ2-3,CASSQDQERTTDTQYF,TGCGCCAGCAGCCAAGATCAAGAGCGAACCACAGATACGCAGTATTTT
22,TRBV10-1,TRBD2,-,TRBJ2-2,CASSESLLTSGRGPGGYGELFF,TGCGCCAGCAGTGAGTCCCTCCTGACTAGCGGGAGGGGTCCAGGCGGATACGGGGAGCTGTTTTTT
16,TRBV27,-,-,TRBJ2-1,CASSLVSSPSYNEQFF,TGTGCCAGCAGTTTAGTCTCTAGCCCATCCTACAATGAGCAGTTCTTC
18,TRBV4-1,TRBD2,-,TRBJ2-1,CASSQNDSGSRRLSEQFF,TGCGCCAGCAGCCAAAACGATAGCGGGAGTAGGAGGTTAAGTGAGCAGTTCTTC
14,TRBV5-4,TRBD1,-,TRBJ1-2,CASSPDRGGNGYTF,TGTGCCAGCAGCCCCGACAGGGGAGGGAATGGCTACACCTTC
15,TRBV5-6,-,-,TRBJ1-2,CASSDLPGVSYGYTF,TGTGCCAGCAGCGACCTTCCAGGGGTGTCCTATGGCTACACCTTC
17,TRBV11-3,-,-,TRBJ2-7,CASSLNPGQATSYEQYF,TGTGCCAGCAGCTTGAATCCGGGACAAGCGACCTCCTACGAGCAGTACTTC
15,TRBV28,-,-,TRBJ1-5,CASSFSGQGNQPQHF,TGTGCCAGCAGTTTCTCAGGGCAGGGCAATCAGCCCCAGCATTTT
15,TRBV5-1,TRBD1,-,TRBJ1-2,CASSTRQGSSYGYTF,TGCGCCAGCAGCACAAGACAGGGCTCCTCATATGGCTACACCTTC
14,TRBV29-1,TRBD2,-,TRBJ2-7,CSTLGTSGPYEQYF,TGCAGCACCCTCGGGACTAGCGGACCCTACGAGCAGTACTTC
17,TRBV9,TRBD2,-,TRBJ2-7,CASSPVEAGRDSYEQYF,TGTGCCAGCAGCCCTGTAGAGGCCGGGAGGGACTCCTACGAGCAGTACTTC
15,TRBV11-1,TRBD1,-,TRBJ2-7,CASSLLGTGHYEQYF,TGTGCCAGCAGCTTACTTGGGACAGGCCACTACGAGCAGTACTTC
11,TRBV20-1,-,-,TRBJ2-1,CSARGGNEQFF,TGCAGTGCTAGGGGGGGCAATGAGCAGTTCTTC
16,TRBV5-1,-,-,TRBJ2-1,CASSHPRGALANEQFF,TGCGCCAGCAGCCACCCCCGGGGAGCTTTGGCCAATGAGCAGTTCTTC
16,TRBV7-2,TRBD1,-,TRBJ2-7,CASRPYGQVDSYEQYF,TGTGCCAGCAGGCCGTACGGACAGGTGGACTCCTACGAGCAGTACTTC
16,TRBV9,TRBD1,once,TRBJ2-3,CASSVATRDSPDTQYF,TGTGCCAGCAGCGTAGCTACCAGGGACAGCCCAGATACGCAGTATTTT
19,TRBV14,TRBD2,-,TRBJ2-3,CASSQDRLAGERVTDTQYF,TGTGCCAGCAGCCAAGATAGACTAGCGGGAGAGAGGGTCACAGATACGCAGTATTTT
15,TRBV4-3,TRBD1,once,TRBJ1-1,CASSPTGDWNTEAFF,TGCGCCAGCAGCCCCACAGGGGATTGGAACACTGAAGCTTTCTTT
16,TRBV1,-,-,TRBJ2-1,CTSSQEGLATYNEQFF,TGCACCAGCAGCCAAGAGGGACTAGCTACGTACAATGAGCAGTTCTTC
16,TRBV4-1,TRBD2,-,TRBJ2-5,CASSQVAKRERETQYF,TGCGCCAGCAGCCAAGTCGCGAAGCGGGAGAGGGAGACCCAGTACTTC